This entry features one T cell receptor beta chain sequence. What it binds is not known. Sequence at one end of the junction differs from germline and may be a read error. This CDR3 is built from 13 residues. Germline V CDR1 and CDR2: SEHNR, FQNEAQ (reference sequence). PCR primers comprised 60 Vbeta and 13 Jbeta primers. Clones were read by immunoSEQ multiplex PCR, and TCRdb kept only the in-frame ones, dropping some. The sample includes some 150,000 clones, around 82% of them seen just once. This specimen belongs to a study of cytomegalovirus exposure and HLA in healthy donors. General study results and limits: Because they were indistinguishable, some V segments, including TRBV6-2 and TRBV6-3, were excluded.

The source is a woman between 45 and 65 years old in good health and CMV-seropositive. This chain joins TRBV7-9 and TRBJ1-2; 8 bases line up with TRBD1. The sample consisted of PBMCs. The CDR3, as DNA: TGTTCCAGCAGCTTTTCGACAGGGGATGGCTACACCTTC. This gives the protein CSSSFSTGDGYTF.